The 17 T cell receptor beta chains given below trace back to one sample, sequenced in a study of cytomegalovirus exposure and HLA in healthy donors. The PCR was carried out with 60 Vbeta primers and 13 Jbeta primers. Using immunoSEQ multiplex PCR, the repertoire was profiled, and TCRdb retains in-frame clones only, with some absent. Of roughly 200,000 clones in the sample, 85% were seen once. Material: PBMCs. All receptors derive from a woman aged 50 to 65 in good health and CMV-seronegative.

This chain joins TRBV4-1 and TRBJ2-7; 10 bases are a match to TRBD2. With V trimmed by 3 bases and J by 3 bases, 2 bases remained unmatched. The CDR3 has 14 amino acids. The germline V gene has CDR1 MGHRA and CDR2 YSYEKL. CDR3 in amino acids: CASSHWTSGYEQYF. The CDR3 DNA follows: TGCGCCAGCAGCCATTGGACTAGCGGCTACGAGCAGTACTTC.

The V gene is TRBV9, the J gene TRBJ2-7; TRBD2 agrees at 8 bases. The germline V gene encodes CDR1 SGDLS and CDR2 YYNGEE. Germline trimming cut 4 bases from V and 2 bases from J; bases unmatched to any gene: 8. The CDR3 contains 15 residues. Here the CDR3 reads CASSSGGRRTYEQYF. In DNA form, the CDR3 reads TGTGCCAGCAGCTCGGGAGGGCGGCGAACCTACGAGCAGTACTTC.

The chain uses TRBV19 and TRBJ2-3, with 7 bases matching TRBD2. The CDR3 loop spans 13 amino acids. Germline V gene lookup returns CDR1 LNHDA and CDR2 SQIVND (reference sequence). Losses at the gene ends were 7 bases for V and 2 bases for J; bases not matched to a gene: 3. The CDR3 reads CASNRGVTDTQYF. The CDR3 DNA is TGTGCCAGTAATCGGGGGGTCACAGATACGCAGTATTTT.

In nucleotides, the CDR3 is TGTGCCAGCAGCTTAACCAGACAGGGGGCCACTGAAGCTTTCTTT. Protein sequence: CASSLTRQGATEAFF. This chain links TRBV5-4 with TRBJ1-1, with 10 nucleotides matching TRBD1. V lost 2 bases, J lost 4 bases, and 5 bases stayed unmatched. Germline-derived CDR1 and CDR2 are SGHNT and YYREEE (reference sequence). The CDR3 sequence is 15 residues long.

This clone was found a few times. The gene calls are TRBV5-5 and TRBJ1-2, with 9 nucleotides matching TRBD1. V shed 3 bases, J shed 0 bases, and the junction held 3 bases outside the gene matches. CDR1 is SGHKS and CDR2 is YYEKEE in the germline V gene (reference sequence). The CDR3 spans 15 residues. Here the CDR3 reads CASSSWTGANYGYTF. CDR3 coding DNA: TGTGCCAGCAGCTCCTGGACAGGGGCTAACTATGGCTACACCTTC.

This chain connects TRBV14 to TRBJ2-1; 7 bases line up with TRBD2. Germline V gives CDR1 SGHDN, CDR2 FVKESK. The CDR3 extends over 14 amino acids. V shed 4 bases and J 1 base; nucleotides not matched to a gene: 1. This chain's CDR3 is CASSLSGSYNEQFF. In nucleotides, the CDR3 is TGTGCCAGCAGCCTTAGCGGGTCCTACAATGAGCAGTTCTTC.

The chain couples TRBV9 to TRBJ2-3; no reliable D call. V gave up 1 base and J gave up 1 base, with 10 bases separating them. The CDR3 contains 15 residues. Looked up from germline, CDR1 is SGDLS and CDR2 is YYNGEE. The CDR3 protein is CASSVLLGGTDTQYF. The CDR3 nucleotides read TGTGCCAGCAGCGTACTTCTAGGTGGCACAGATACGCAGTATTTT.

This chain links TRBV6-1 with TRBJ2-3; 8 bases are a match to TRBD2. After removal of 4 bases from V and 1 base from J, the junction contained 7 bases not matched to a gene. Per the germline V gene, CDR1 is MNHNS and CDR2 is SASEGT. The CDR3 is 16 residues long. The DNA of the CDR3 is TGTGCCAGCAGTGTTCTGAGCGGGAGTGGCACAGATACGCAGTATTTT. Its translation: CASSVLSGSGTDTQYF.

This chain uses TRBV4-1 with TRBJ2-5; the match to TRBD2 covers 10 bases. The J call may be in error: the DNA end matches TRBJ2-7 better. The CDR3 contains 21 residues. Germline V gene sequence: CDR1 MGHRA, CDR2 YSYEKL. In DNA form, the CDR3 reads TGCGCCAGCAGCCAAGATACCCTTGCTTACAAAAGGACTAGCGGAGCATACGAGCAGTACTTC. Translated, it gives CASSQDTLAYKRTSGAYEQYF.

Only one count was recorded for this clone. CDR3 sequence (DNA): TGCGCCAGCAGCTTGCCCCTAGCGGGAGGGTTCTCCTACGAGCAGTACTTC. It is translated as CASSLPLAGGFSYEQYF. This rearrangement joins TRBV5-1 to TRBJ2-7; 12 nucleotides line up with TRBD2. Germline trimming cut 1 base from V and 0 bases from J; bases unmatched to any gene: 5. The length of the CDR3 is 17 residues. The germline CDR1 and CDR2 sequences are SGHRS and YFSETQ.

The chain employs TRBV19 and TRBJ2-3; possibly TRBD2 for D (6 bases). V gave up 3 bases and J gave up 5 bases, with 9 bases separating them. The germline CDR1 and CDR2 sequences are LNHDA and SQIVND (reference sequence). CDR3 size: 13 residues. The CDR3: CASSMAGGDTQYF. The CDR3 nucleotides read TGTGCCAGTAGTATGGCCGGGGGAGATACGCAGTATTTT.

V and J are TRBV2 and TRBJ2-7; no firm D call. Germline V gives CDR1 SNHLY, CDR2 FYNNEI. This CDR3 spans 12 amino acids. Trimming took off 8 bases at V and 4 bases at J, with 12 bases between the two ends. The CDR3, as DNA: TGTGCCAGCTCTATCGCCTTTTACGAGCAGTACTTC. This gives the protein CASSIAFYEQYF. Full variable domain (rest looked up from reference TRBV2 and TRBJ2-7): EPEVTQTPSHQVTQMGQEVILRCVPISNHLYFYWYRQILGQKVEFLVSFYNNEISEKSEIFDDQFSVERPDGSNFTLKIRSTKLEDSAMYFCASSIAFYEQYFGPGTRLTVT.

The genes are TRBV7-2 and TRBJ2-2; no clear D gene. CDR1 is SGHTA and CDR2 is FQGNSA in the germline V gene. Trimming cost V 5 bases and J 4 bases, with 5 bases left between them. The length of the CDR3 is 12 residues. CDR3 nucleotides: TGTGCCAGCAGCCTTTCCACCGGGGAGCTGTTTTTT. This sequence encodes CASSLSTGELFF.

V is TRBV30 and J is TRBJ2-7; TRBD2 is a possible D gene (5 bases). The germline CDR1 and CDR2 sequences are GTSNPN and SVGIG (reference sequence). The CDR3 spans 14 residues. Trimming stripped 3 bases from V and 2 bases from J, with 14 bases between. In nucleotides, the CDR3 is TGTGCCTGGAGGAGGGTCGGCGGAACCTACGAGCAGTACTTC. Amino acids: CAWRRVGGTYEQYF.

Only a few counts were recorded for this clone. This chain joins TRBV21-1 and TRBJ1-2. TRBV21-1 is deemed a pseudogene. The CDR3 spans 17 residues. CDR3 in DNA: TGTGCCAGCAGCAAAGAAAGTGGGGGGGACCCCGGAGCCGGCTACACCTTC. This codes for CASSKESGGDPGAGYTF.

This rearrangement joins TRBV19 to TRBJ1-2; 7 positions match TRBD1. CDR1 LNHDA and CDR2 SQIVND come from the germline V gene (reference sequence). CDR3 length: 14 residues. V lost 3 bases to trimming and J lost 5 bases; unmatched junction nucleotides: 6. The CDR3 nucleotides are TGTGCCAGTAGTATTTTGGGCAGGGGGTATGGCTACACCTTC. This codes for CASSILGRGYGYTF.

The genes are TRBV19 and TRBJ2-1; D gene ambiguous. Trimming cost V 0 bases and J 0 bases, with 9 bases left between them. CDR1 is LNHDA, CDR2 SQIVND, per germline (reference sequence). The length of the CDR3 is 16 residues. CDR3 loop: CASSIEPLSSYNEQFF. DNA for the CDR3: TGTGCCAGTAGTATAGAACCGCTATCCTCCTACAATGAGCAGTTCTTC.